A selection of T cell receptor beta chains follows, all from one sample in a study of blood T cell repertoires in COVID-19. Repertoires were generated with immunoSEQ multiplex PCR, while TCRdb's copy carries only in-frame clones and drops some. The data contain some 74,000 clones, around 90% of them singletons. The sequencing sample was made of peripheral blood. These receptor sequences come from a man aged 50-59 years with active COVID-19. Both conserved end residues are trimmed from each CDR3. D genes are given only for firm matches. Clone size is shown for a subset of rows, as once, few, many or a class of expanded clone.

d_call	clone_size	v_call	cdr3_aa
-	once	TRBV27	ASRISGGTEAF
-	-	TRBV5-6	ASMNRGQTANSPLH
TRBD2	-	TRBV27	ASSPMESGLAFLDLYEQY
TRBD1	-	TRBV24-1	ATSDYKNRGHTDTQY
-	-	TRBV27	ASSFGLANTGELF
TRBD1	-	TRBV6-2/TRBV6-3	ASSWTGYEQY
TRBD1	-	TRBV5-1	ASSPTGTSGNTIY
-	-	TRBV6-5	ASSYQLETGTGELF
-	-	TRBV5-4	ASRTQGSTDTQY
-	-	TRBV6-6	ASSYSGVSPGELF
-	-	TRBV28	ASSSERQKAYEQY
-	-	TRBV25-1	ASSVLGQGLQETQY
TRBD1	few	TRBV5-1	ASSLEGQSYEQY
TRBD2	-	TRBV7-3	ASSAGLAGGTYNEQF
TRBD1	-	TRBV2	ASRGRTGTGSTGELF
-	once	TRBV7-8	ASSSRRLHSYEQY
TRBD2	-	TRBV4-2	ASSLETSGGAGETQY
TRBD1	-	TRBV27	ASSFLQRGPYEQY
-	-	TRBV6-2/TRBV6-3	ASSYLSLASETQY
-	few	TRBV28	ASGSPYDRLGLL
-	once	TRBV7-3	ASSQGGRNTDTQY
TRBD2	-	TRBV10-3	ATGEAGGNEQY
TRBD1	-	TRBV28	ASSVPDDRGPGYT
TRBD2	-	TRBV5-6	ASSLSLAGAPGELF
-	-	TRBV7-9	ASTRGVNQPQH
-	-	TRBV21-1	ATIKQGQYNSPLH
TRBD2	-	TRBV6-1	ASSDLLAAYSSGANVLT
TRBD1	-	TRBV9	ASSARGAGGGSDRGANYGYT
-	once	TRBV28	ASSLQALSEQF
-	-	TRBV7-2	ASSLARWDQETQY
-	-	TRBV30	AWSVGGSPLH
-	-	TRBV6-2/TRBV6-3	ASSPSKSWLEQY
-	-	TRBV9	ASTRQINNEQF
-	-	TRBV4-3	ASSQDGGVITDTQY
TRBD2	-	TRBV4-3	ASSQVLAGSYEQY
-	-	TRBV21-1	ANYLPPGATETQY
-	-	TRBV5-1	ASSLNSQETQY
-	-	TRBV27	ASSLSRPDRSSYEQY
-	-	TRBV18	ASSFSQGSQETQY
TRBD2	-	TRBV5-4	ASSRLAGGQQETQY
-	-	TRBV27	ASSLYQSSGANVLT
TRBD2	-	TRBV11-1	ASSSPGLAAYEQY
-	-	TRBV21-1	ASSKDSPDRNDYGYT
TRBD1	-	TRBV19	ASSSGTGGNQPQH
TRBD1	-	TRBV5-7	ASSRVQGQLNYEQY
-	-	TRBV30	AWSVAGSTIYGYT
TRBD1	few	TRBV7-6	ASSFKPFVGTGDFYEQY
-	-	TRBV5-8	ASSSQYRVTEAF
TRBD2	-	TRBV3-1/TRBV3-2	ASSQAAGKSYEQY